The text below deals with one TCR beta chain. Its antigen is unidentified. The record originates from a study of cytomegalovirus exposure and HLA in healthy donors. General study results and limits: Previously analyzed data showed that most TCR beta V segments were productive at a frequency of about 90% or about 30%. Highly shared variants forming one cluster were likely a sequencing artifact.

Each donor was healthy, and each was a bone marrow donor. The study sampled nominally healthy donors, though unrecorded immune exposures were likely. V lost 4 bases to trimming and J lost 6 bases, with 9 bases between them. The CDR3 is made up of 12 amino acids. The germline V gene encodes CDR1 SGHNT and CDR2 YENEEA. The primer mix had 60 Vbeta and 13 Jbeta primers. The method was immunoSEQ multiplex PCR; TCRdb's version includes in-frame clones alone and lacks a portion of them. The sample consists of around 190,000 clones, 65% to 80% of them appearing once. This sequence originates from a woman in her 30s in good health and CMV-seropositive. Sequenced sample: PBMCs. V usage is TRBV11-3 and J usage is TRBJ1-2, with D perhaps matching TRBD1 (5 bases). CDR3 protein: CASSSGLNGYTF. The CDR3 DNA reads TGTGCCAGCAGCTCAGGGCTAAATGGCTACACCTTC.